The 2 T cell receptor beta chains reported below all come from one sample, sequenced in a study of blood T cell repertoires in COVID-19. Profiled with immunoSEQ multiplex PCR; TCRdb holds only in-frame clones, not every one. The sample has around 120,000 clones; about nine tenths are singletons. Sequenced material: peripheral blood. The receptors here all came from a man aged 55 to 70 with COVID-19, enrolled during active disease.

The J gene is TRBJ2-5, the V gene TRBV6-5; 7 bases map to TRBD2. The V segment lost 8 bases and the J segment 5 bases; nucleotides outside the gene matches: 11. Germline loops: CDR1 MNHEY, CDR2 SVGAGI. CDR3 size: 14 residues. CDR3 protein: CASARGGGQETQYF. As DNA, the CDR3 is TGTGCCAGCGCTAGGGGCGGGGGTCAGGAGACCCAGTACTTC.

The gene calls are TRBV30 and TRBJ1-2, with D perhaps matching TRBD1 (6 bases). The CDR3 length is 12 residues. Trimming cost V 2 bases and J 8 bases, with 12 bases left between them. The germline V gene encodes CDR1 GTSNPN and CDR2 SVGIG (reference sequence). The CDR3 DNA sequence: TGTGCCTGGAGTCCAGGGACATTCGGCTACACCTTC. It specifies CAWSPGTFGYTF.